These 5 T cell receptor beta chains originate from one sample sequenced in a study of OX40 agonist ivuxolimab in advanced cancers. Profiled with immunoSEQ multiplex PCR; TCRdb holds only in-frame clones, not every one. Here the sample spans tens of thousands of clones, about 81% being singletons. This specimen was CD4+ or CD8+ T cells sorted from blood, taken in a trial of the OX40 agonist ivuxolimab. Receptor source: an adult with an advanced solid tumor such as melanoma, head and neck, liver or kidney cancer.

The rearrangement uses TRBV9 and TRBJ1-5; D is possibly TRBD1 (5 bases). In germline, CDR1 is SGDLS, CDR2 YYNGEE. V was pared by 0 bases and J by 7 bases, with 17 bases between. CDR3 length: 16 residues. As DNA, the CDR3 is TGTGCCAGCAGCGTAGGACCCATCCAGGGCGTCCAGCCCCAGCATTTT. It yields the protein CASSVGPIQGVQPQHF.

The chain links TRBV6-6 to TRBJ1-2, with 7 bases lining up with TRBD1. Germline loops: CDR1 MNHNY, CDR2 SVGAGI (reference sequence). Trimming removed 7 bases from V and 5 bases from J; junction bases left unmatched: 16. The CDR3 has 16 amino acids. Written as DNA, the CDR3 is TGTGCCAGCATTGCAGACAGGGCAACCATGGGGTATGGCTACACCTTC. It is translated as CASIADRATMGYGYTF.

The genes are TRBV7-9 and TRBJ1-5; TRBD1 aligns across 8 bases. The length of the CDR3 is 15 residues. The J segment lost 4 bases and the V segment lost 5 bases, leaving 7 bases of the junction unmatched. Germline lookup yields CDR1 SEHNR and CDR2 FQNEAQ (reference sequence). This CDR3 reads CASSPAGQVNQPQHF. DNA for the CDR3: TGTGCCAGCAGCCCAGCGGGACAGGTTAATCAGCCCCAGCATTTT.

This chain connects TRBV27 to TRBJ1-1; possibly TRBD1 for D (5 bases). The germline V gene encodes CDR1 MNHEY and CDR2 SMNVEV (reference sequence). This CDR3 comprises 15 residues. The germline V and J ends were trimmed by 6 bases and 4 bases, with 18 bases remaining between them. As DNA, the CDR3 is TGTGCCAGCAGCCGCCCTCCGTGGGGCGCCACTGAAGCTTTCTTT. Translating it yields CASSRPPWGATEAFF.

The CDR3 region is CAGEGGFF. CDR3 nucleotides: TGTGCCGGTGAGGGGGGGTTCTTC. The gene calls are TRBV11-2 and TRBJ2-1; either TRBD1 or TRBD2 may supply D (6 bases each). There are 8 residues in the CDR3. Per germline, CDR1 SGHAT and CDR2 FQNNGV. Trimming removed 11 bases from V and 15 bases from J, with 11 bases in between.